These 19 T cell receptor beta chains originate from one sample sequenced in a study of CD8+ T cells in alopecia areata. As the sequencing template, cDNA was produced by extracting RNA and reverse transcribing it. Using immunoSEQ multiplex PCR, the repertoire was profiled, and TCRdb retains in-frame clones only, with some absent. The table lists approximately 150,000 clones, about 72% of them singletons. Sequenced here: CD8+ T cells sorted from blood, sampled at week 0. The receptors derive from a human donor with alopecia areata.

This rearrangement joins TRBV9 to TRBJ2-7, with D hard to call. The CDR3 is 12 amino acids. Germline CDR1 SGDLS, CDR2 YYNGEE. V lost 4 bases to trimming and J lost 3 bases, with 8 bases between them. CDR3 nucleotides: TGTGCCAGCAGCTCAAGTAACTACGAGCAGTACTTC. It is translated as CASSSSNYEQYF.

This clone occurred once. The chain has TRBV27 and TRBJ2-1, with TRBD1 matching 9 bases. CDR1 is MNHEY, CDR2 SMNVEV, per germline (reference sequence). With V trimmed by 6 bases and J by 4 bases, 7 bases remained unmatched. The CDR3 runs 15 residues. In DNA form, the CDR3 reads TGTGCCAGCAGCACGGGACAGGGACCATACAATGAGCAGTTCTTC. It translates to CASSTGQGPYNEQFF.

V is TRBV4-1 and J is TRBJ2-6; D is undetermined. CDR1 is MGHRA, CDR2 YSYEKL, per germline. V dropped 3 bases and J dropped 4 bases, with 19 bases sitting between them. CDR3 length equals 18 residues. The CDR3, as DNA: TGCGCCAGCAGCCACTTGTTAAAAGCGACCTCCGGGGCCAACGTCCTGACTTTC. Amino acids: CASSHLLKATSGANVLTF.

V gene TRBV30 combines with J gene TRBJ1-1; D is undetermined. CDR1 and CDR2 (germline): GTSNPN, SVGIG (reference sequence). Trimming removed 0 bases at V and 7 bases at J, with 12 bases between. This CDR3 is 13 amino acids long. CDR3 sequence reads: CAWSVLKYGEAFF. The CDR3 DNA follows: TGTGCCTGGAGTGTACTAAAGTACGGTGAAGCTTTCTTT.

The chain joins TRBV27 to TRBJ1-1; 11 nucleotides align to TRBD1. This CDR3 is 15 amino acids long. Germline CDR1 reads MNHEY; CDR2 reads SMNVEV (reference sequence). The junction had 7 bases not matched to a gene; V was cut back by 5 bases and J by 5 bases. CDR3 nucleotides: TGTGCCAGCAGTATCCGGGACAGGGGGTTTACTGAAGCTTTCTTT. It yields the protein CASSIRDRGFTEAFF.

This clone showed up just a few times. This chain links TRBV2 with TRBJ2-5; D not certain. The CDR3 consists of 15 residues. V shed 6 bases and J shed 1 base, with 15 bases lying between them. Germline lookup yields CDR1 SNHLY and CDR2 FYNNEI. The CDR3 region has the DNA TGTGCCAGCAGAGAGAAGGAGAACAGCCAAGAGACCCAGTACTTC. Protein sequence: CASREKENSQETQYF.

The V and J genes are TRBV30 and TRBJ1-1; 7 nucleotides align to TRBD1. Germline values: CDR1 GTSNPN, CDR2 SVGIG (reference sequence). The CDR3 is 11 amino acids. Losses at the gene ends were 7 bases for V and 4 bases for J; bases not matched to a gene: 3. In DNA, the CDR3 is TGTGCCTACCGACAGGGCACTGAAGCTTTCTTT. It specifies CAYRQGTEAFF.

This chain uses TRBV9 with TRBJ2-7; the match to TRBD2 covers 7 bases. Germline CDR1 SGDLS, CDR2 YYNGEE. V was clipped by 1 base and J by 2 bases; unmatched bases: 6. The CDR3 covers 15 residues. In DNA form, the CDR3 reads TGTGCCAGCAGCGTAAGCGGGACTGGACCCTACGAGCAGTACTTC. It is translated as CASSVSGTGPYEQYF.

The sample holds one count of this clone. This chain connects TRBV27 to TRBJ2-7; TRBD1 matches 10 bases. The CDR3 is 14 residues long. Trimming cost V 6 bases and J 4 bases; bases outside gene matches: 6. Germline loops: CDR1 MNHEY, CDR2 SMNVEV (reference sequence). As DNA, the CDR3 is TGTGCCAGCAGCGCCGGGACAGGGGTATACGAGCAGTACTTC. This sequence encodes CASSAGTGVYEQYF.

V and J are TRBV6-6 and TRBJ1-6; D gene ambiguous. This CDR3 contains 13 residues. V lost 6 bases, J lost 10 bases, and 13 bases lay in between. Germline CDR1 reads MNHNY; CDR2 reads SVGAGI (reference sequence). The CDR3 DNA reads as TGTGCCAGCAGCCCCACATCCGCGTCACCCCTCCACTTT. Translating it yields CASSPTSASPLHF.

This clone was observed a handful of times. J is TRBJ1-1 and V is TRBV30; a possible D gene is TRBD1 (5 bases). The CDR3 consists of 11 residues. Germline V lookup: CDR1 GTSNPN, CDR2 SVGIG (reference sequence). V gave up 5 bases and J gave up 1 base, with 5 bases separating them. CDR3 in DNA: TGTGCCTGGGGACAGAACACTGAAGCTTTCTTT. Its translation is CAWGQNTEAFF.

CDR3 protein: CASSLGQGTEAFF. DNA for the CDR3: TGTGCCAGCAGCTTAGGTCAGGGCACTGAAGCTTTCTTT. The chain recombines TRBV11-3 with TRBJ1-1; a weak D match, TRBD1 (5 bases). V was clipped by 1 base and J by 4 bases, with 7 bases between them. Germline CDR1 and CDR2: SGHNT and YENEEA. The CDR3 runs 13 residues.

This clone was detected only a few times. The CDR3, as DNA: TGTGCCAGTATATCGGGGGGTCCCTATAGCAATCAGCCCCAGCATTTT. This gives the protein CASISGGPYSNQPQHF. The V call is TRBV19, the J call TRBJ1-5, with a possible D match to TRBD1 (5 bases). V shed 7 bases and J shed 0 bases, with 16 bases lying between them. Germline V gives CDR1 LNHDA, CDR2 SQIVND (reference sequence). The CDR3 contains 16 residues.

This chain uses TRBV30 with TRBJ2-7, with D perhaps assigned TRBD1 or TRBD2 (5 bases each). There are 17 residues in the CDR3. Per germline, CDR1 GTSNPN and CDR2 SVGIG (reference sequence). Between the trimmed V and J ends, which lost 0 bases and 7 bases, there was a span of 25 bases. CDR3 protein: CAWSVPPSLLGGLEQYF. The DNA for the CDR3 is TGTGCCTGGAGTGTACCTCCCTCGCTCCTTGGGGGATTGGAGCAGTACTTC.

This clone was seen a few times. CDR3 nucleotides: TGTGCCAGCAGTAGGGGGGGGCCTTCCTACAATGAGCAGTTCTTC. Translating it yields CASSRGGPSYNEQFF. The rearrangement joins TRBV6-5 to TRBJ2-1, with D possibly being TRBD2 (7 bases). The CDR3 contains 15 residues. Germline-derived CDR1 and CDR2 are MNHEY and SVGAGI. Trimming left V 5 bases short and J 1 base short, with 12 bases between.

This chain uses TRBV7-2 with TRBJ2-3, with D hard to call. CDR3 length equals 13 residues. Germline CDR1 SGHTA, CDR2 FQGNSA. V was shortened by 4 bases and J by 6 bases, with 11 bases between the two germline ends. The CDR3 protein is CASSSTMTDTQYF. CDR3 sequence (DNA): TGTGCCAGCAGCTCCACAATGACGGATACGCAGTATTTT.

This chain connects TRBV18 to TRBJ1-1; D is uncertain. Trimming removed 2 bases from V and 1 base from J, with 8 bases in between. The germline V gene encodes CDR1 KGHSH and CDR2 LQKENI. This CDR3 comprises 14 residues. The CDR3: CASSPYLRNTEAFF. The CDR3 DNA is TGTGCCAGCTCACCATACCTAAGGAACACTGAAGCTTTCTTT.

This clone was detected only a few times. This rearrangement joins TRBV18 to TRBJ2-7; tentative D call: TRBD1 (6 bases). The V gene's germline CDR1 is KGHSH and CDR2 LQKENI. Trimming took 6 bases from V and 5 from J, leaving 14 bases between them. The length of the CDR3 is 13 residues. The CDR3 nucleotides read TGTGCCAGCTCTCCTCTCGACAGGCACGAGCAGTACTTC. Translation gives CASSPLDRHEQYF.

The rearrangement uses TRBV19 and TRBJ1-5; D is perhaps TRBD1 (6 bases). CDR1 LNHDA and CDR2 SQIVND come from the germline V gene (reference sequence). Trimming took off 5 bases at V and 2 bases at J, with 25 bases between the two ends. The CDR3 has 19 residues. CDR3 sequence reads: CASSLPYRARTLRNQPQHF. In nucleotides, the CDR3 is TGTGCCAGTAGTCTGCCCTACAGGGCACGGACCCTCCGCAATCAGCCCCAGCATTTT.